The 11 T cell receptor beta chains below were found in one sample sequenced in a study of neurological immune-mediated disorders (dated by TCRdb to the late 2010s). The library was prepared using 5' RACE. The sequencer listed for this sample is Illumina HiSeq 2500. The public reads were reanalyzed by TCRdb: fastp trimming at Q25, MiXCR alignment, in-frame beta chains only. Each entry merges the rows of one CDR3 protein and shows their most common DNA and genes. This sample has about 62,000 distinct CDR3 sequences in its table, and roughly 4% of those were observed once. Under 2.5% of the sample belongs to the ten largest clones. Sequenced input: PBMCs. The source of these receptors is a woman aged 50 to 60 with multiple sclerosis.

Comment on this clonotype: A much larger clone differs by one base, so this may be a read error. CDR3 coding DNA: TGTGCCAGCAGCCAATTCTCAGGGGATTCGGGGGCTTTCTTT. Translation: CASSQFSGDSGAFF. The J gene is TRBJ1-1, the V gene TRBV4-2, with D possibly TRBD1 on 6 matching bases. CDR3 length: 14 amino acids. Trimming removed 2 bases from V and 11 bases from J, with 18 bases in between. Germline V lookup: CDR1 LGHNA, CDR2 YNFKEQ.

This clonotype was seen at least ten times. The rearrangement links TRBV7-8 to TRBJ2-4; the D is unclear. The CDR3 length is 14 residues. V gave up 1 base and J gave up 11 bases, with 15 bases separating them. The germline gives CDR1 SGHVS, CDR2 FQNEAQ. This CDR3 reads CASSLGKAPDVQYF. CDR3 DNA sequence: TGTGCCAGCAGCTTAGGAAAGGCCCCGGACGTTCAGTACTTC.

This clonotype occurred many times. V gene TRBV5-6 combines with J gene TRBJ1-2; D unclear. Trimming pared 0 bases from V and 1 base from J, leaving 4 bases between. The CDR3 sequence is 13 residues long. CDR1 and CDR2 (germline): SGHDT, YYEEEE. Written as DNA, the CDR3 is TGTGCCAGCAGCTTGGGCCGTAACTATGGCTACACCTTC. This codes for CASSLGRNYGYTF.

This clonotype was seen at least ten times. CDR3 in DNA: TGTGCCAGCAGCGTAGGGAGTGGCAGGGGGCTGCCCAATGAGCAGTTCTTC. It specifies CASSVGSGRGLPNEQFF. The rearrangement joins TRBV9 to TRBJ2-1, with TRBD1 matching 8 bases. Germline assignment: CDR1 SGDLS and CDR2 YYNGEE. J was trimmed by 6 bases and V by 0 bases; bases with no gene match: 11. The CDR3 covers 17 residues.

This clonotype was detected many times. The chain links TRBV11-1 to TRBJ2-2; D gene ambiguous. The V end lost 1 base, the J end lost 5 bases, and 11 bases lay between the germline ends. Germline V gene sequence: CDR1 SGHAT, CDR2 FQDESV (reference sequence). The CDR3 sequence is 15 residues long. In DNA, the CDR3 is TGTGCCAGCAGCTTAGTAGGGCTTGCGACCGGGGAGCTGTTTTTT. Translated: CASSLVGLATGELFF. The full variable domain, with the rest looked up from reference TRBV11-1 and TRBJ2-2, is EAEVAQSPRYKITEKSQAVAFWCDPISGHATLYWYRQILGQGPELLVQFQDESVVDDSQLPKDRFSAERLKGVDSTLKIQPAELGDSAMYLCASSLVGLATGELFFGEGSRLTVL.

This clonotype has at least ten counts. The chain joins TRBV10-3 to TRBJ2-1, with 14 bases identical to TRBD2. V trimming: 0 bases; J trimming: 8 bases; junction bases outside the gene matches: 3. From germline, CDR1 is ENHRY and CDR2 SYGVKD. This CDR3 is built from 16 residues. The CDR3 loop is CAISESGTSGSDEQFF. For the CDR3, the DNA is TGTGCCATCAGTGAGTCGGGGACTAGCGGGAGCGATGAGCAGTTCTTC.

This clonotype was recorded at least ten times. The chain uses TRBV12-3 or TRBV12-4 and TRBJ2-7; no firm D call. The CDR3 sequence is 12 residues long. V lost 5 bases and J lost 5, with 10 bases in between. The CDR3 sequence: CASSPTGHEQYF. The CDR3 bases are TGTGCCAGCAGTCCCACGGGCCACGAGCAGTACTTC.

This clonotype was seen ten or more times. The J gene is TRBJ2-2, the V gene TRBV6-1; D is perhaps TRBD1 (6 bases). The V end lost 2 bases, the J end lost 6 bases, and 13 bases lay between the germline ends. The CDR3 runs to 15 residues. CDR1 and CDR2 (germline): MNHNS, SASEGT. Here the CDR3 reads CASSELGQGSGELFF. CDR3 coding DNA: TGTGCCAGCAGTGAACTAGGCCAGGGGTCCGGGGAGCTGTTTTTT.

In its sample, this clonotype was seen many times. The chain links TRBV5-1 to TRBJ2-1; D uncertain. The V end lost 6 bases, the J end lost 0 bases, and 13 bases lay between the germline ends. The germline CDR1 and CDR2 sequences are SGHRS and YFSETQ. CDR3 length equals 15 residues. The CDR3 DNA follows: TGCGCCAGCAACGAGGTCTCTAGCTCCTACAATGAGCAGTTCTTC. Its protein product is CASNEVSSSYNEQFF.

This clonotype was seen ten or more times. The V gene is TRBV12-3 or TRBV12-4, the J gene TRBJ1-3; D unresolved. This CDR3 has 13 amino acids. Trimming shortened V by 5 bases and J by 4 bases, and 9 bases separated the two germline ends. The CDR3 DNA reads TGTGCCAGCAGTCCCCGACGGGGAAACACCATATATTTT. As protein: CASSPRRGNTIYF.

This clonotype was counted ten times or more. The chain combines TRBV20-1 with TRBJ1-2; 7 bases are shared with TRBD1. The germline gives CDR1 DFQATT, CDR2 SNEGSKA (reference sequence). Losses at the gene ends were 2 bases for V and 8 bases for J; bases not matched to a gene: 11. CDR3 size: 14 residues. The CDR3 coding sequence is TGCAGTGCTAGAAGCCCGAAGGGGGCCGGGGGCTACACCTTC. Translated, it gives CSARSPKGAGGYTF.